This T cell receptor beta chain was retrieved from a study of blood T cell repertoires in COVID-19. Background on the study: The United States, Italy and Spain supplied acute and convalescent COVID-19 samples. The cDNA or gDNA used as material had been derived from T cells, B-cell-depleted T cells, or PBMCs.

The CDR3 has 16 residues. CDR1 and CDR2 (germline): SGHRS, YFSETQ. V lost 4 bases and J 2 bases, leaving 18 bases between the germline ends. Sequencing used immunoSEQ multiplex PCR; TCRdb keeps in-frame clones, though not all of them. The sample contains approximately 200,000 clones, around four fifths of which appear only once. V and J are TRBV5-1 and TRBJ2-5; tentatively, D is TRBD1 (7 bases). Sequenced sample: peripheral blood. The clonotype was recovered from a woman in her twenties or thirties with acute or convalescent COVID-19. CDR3 sequence: CASSRRRDRGQETQYF. The CDR3, as DNA: TGCGCCAGCAGCCGAAGGCGGGACAGAGGACAAGAGACCCAGTACTTC.